These 12 T cell receptor beta chains share one sample of origin, sequenced in a study of OX40 agonist ivuxolimab in advanced cancers. Assay: immunoSEQ multiplex PCR; the TCRdb copy retains only in-frame clones and omits some. The sample lists about 46,000 clones, 90% to 95% occurring once. The specimen comprised CD4+ or CD8+ T cells sorted from blood, sampled in a trial of the OX40 agonist ivuxolimab. The receptors stem from an adult with an advanced solid tumor such as melanoma, head and neck, liver or kidney cancer.

This rearrangement joins TRBV6-6 to TRBJ1-1; a weak D match, TRBD1 (5 bases). CDR3 size: 13 residues. The germline V gene encodes CDR1 MNHNY and CDR2 SVGAGI (reference sequence). V was cut by 6 bases and J by 1 base, with 9 bases left in between. CDR3 nucleotide sequence: TGTGCCAGCAGCTATGGACAGAACACTGAAGCTTTCTTT. It is translated as CASSYGQNTEAFF.

This chain connects TRBV2 to TRBJ2-1, with 13 bases that match TRBD2. V shed 11 bases and J 11 bases; nucleotides not matched to a gene: 6. The CDR3 totals 12 residues. Germline V gene data show CDR1 as SNHLY and CDR2 as FYNNEI. The chain's CDR3 is CAATGLAGQQFF. CDR3 DNA: TGTGCCGCCACGGGACTAGCGGGACAGCAGTTCTTC. The whole variable domain, remainder taken from reference TRBV2 and TRBJ2-1, is EPEVTQTPSHQVTQMGQEVILRCVPISNHLYFYWYRQILGQKVEFLVSFYNNEISEKSEIFDDQFSVERPDGSNFTLKIRSTKLEDSAMYFCAATGLAGQQFFGPGTRLTVL.

The rearrangement links TRBV7-9 to TRBJ1-4; a weak D match, TRBD1 (5 bases). The length of the CDR3 is 14 residues. Trimming removed 1 base at V and 6 bases at J, with 9 bases between. Germline lookup yields CDR1 SEHNR and CDR2 FQNEAQ (reference sequence). The CDR3 sequence: CASSLGTSDEKLFF. The CDR3, as DNA: TGTGCCAGCAGCTTAGGGACATCGGATGAAAAACTGTTTTTT.

The chain has TRBV28 and TRBJ1-1; D uncertain. Germline-derived CDR1 and CDR2 are MDHEN and SYDVKM. V was pared by 3 bases and J by 1 base, with 9 bases between. This CDR3 has 14 amino acids. In nucleotides, the CDR3 is TGTGCCAGCAGTTTTGTGCTTGAGAACACTGAAGCTTTCTTT. It codes for CASSFVLENTEAFF.

This clone was seen just once. The chain uses TRBV7-9 and TRBJ2-6; D remains ambiguous. The CDR3 covers 16 residues. V was trimmed by 5 bases and J by 0 bases, leaving 11 bases between them. Germline V lookup: CDR1 SEHNR, CDR2 FQNEAQ (reference sequence). CDR3 DNA: TGTGCCAGCAGCCCCCCTACAGTCTCTGGGGCCAACGTCCTGACTTTC. Protein product: CASSPPTVSGANVLTF.

The V and J genes are TRBV27 and TRBJ2-7; possibly TRBD1 or TRBD2 for D (6 bases each). The V and J ends lost 0 bases and 4 bases respectively, with 13 bases between them. The CDR3 extends over 15 amino acids. Germline assignment: CDR1 MNHEY and CDR2 SMNVEV (reference sequence). CDR3 region: CASSLSATGGYEQYV. The DNA of the CDR3 is TGTGCCAGCAGTTTATCCGCGACAGGAGGGTACGAGCAGTACGTC.

V is TRBV18 and J is TRBJ1-4, with 7 bases aligning to TRBD1. From germline, CDR1 is KGHSH and CDR2 LQKENI. Germline trimming cut 2 bases from V and 7 bases from J; bases unmatched to any gene: 4. The CDR3 is made up of 14 amino acids. In DNA, the CDR3 is TGTGCCAGCTCACCATCTGACAGGGCTGAAAAACTGTTTTTT. Encoded protein: CASSPSDRAEKLFF.

Only a few counts were recorded for this clone. The genes are TRBV28 and TRBJ1-1; D is unresolved. Trimming took off 2 bases at V and 4 bases at J, with 8 bases between the two ends. Germline CDR1 reads MDHEN; CDR2 reads SYDVKM. This CDR3 comprises 13 residues. The CDR3: CASSLGSGTEAFF. CDR3 DNA sequence: TGTGCCAGCAGTTTAGGGAGCGGCACTGAAGCTTTCTTT.

Comments on this clone: The same CDR3 is also encoded by other DNA sequences in this sample. Written as DNA, the CDR3 is TGCGCCAGCAGCCAGGCCACAGGGGTACAGCCCCAGCATTTT. It encodes CASSQATGVQPQHF. The genes are TRBV4-1 and TRBJ1-5; 7 bases align to TRBD1. V shed 3 bases, J shed 7 bases, and the junction held 6 bases outside the gene matches. Germline values: CDR1 MGHRA, CDR2 YSYEKL. This CDR3 spans 14 amino acids.

The V gene is TRBV2, the J gene TRBJ2-3; D remains unclear. The CDR3 is 14 amino acids. Germline V gene sequence: CDR1 SNHLY, CDR2 FYNNEI. V was cut by 3 bases and J by 0 bases, with 7 bases left in between. The CDR3: CASSDAPSTDTQYF. The CDR3 DNA is TGTGCCAGCAGTGATGCCCCTAGCACAGATACGCAGTATTTT.

This clone showed up just once. This chain links TRBV5-4 with TRBJ1-2; TRBD1 aligns across 8 bases. The CDR3 runs to 14 residues. Trimming at V came to 2 bases and at J to 3 bases, leaving 3 bases not matched to a gene. The germline V gene has CDR1 SGHNT and CDR2 YYREEE (reference sequence). DNA of the CDR3: TGTGCCAGCAGCTTCACAGGGGGTGACTATGGCTACACCTTC. Encoded protein: CASSFTGGDYGYTF.

The V gene is TRBV6-1, the J gene TRBJ2-1; D is perhaps TRBD1 (6 bases). Germline CDR1 MNHNS, CDR2 SASEGT. V was pared by 1 base and J by 6 bases, with 22 bases between. The CDR3 is 18 amino acids. The CDR3 spells CASSEDETGWSRLNEQFF. The CDR3 DNA sequence: TGTGCCAGCAGTGAAGACGAGACAGGTTGGTCCCGTCTCAATGAGCAGTTCTTC.